The present T cell receptor beta chain was sequenced within a study of T cell clonotyping in hematopoietic cell transplantation. Study information: Recipients' pretransplant samples followed cytoreduction.

The time point here: recipient sample about 28 days before transplant, after cytoreduction. V was trimmed by 1 base and J by 7 bases, leaving 13 bases between them. This CDR3 comprises 14 residues. Germline CDR1 SEHNR, CDR2 FQNEAQ (reference sequence). TCRdb's copy holds only in-frame clones and misses some; the assay was immunoSEQ multiplex PCR. The table shows some 40,000 clones, with about 85% occurring only once. This TCR was sampled from a man in his sixties with acute myeloid leukemia. Some clones in this sample may be carry-over from other donors' samples. The rearrangement links TRBV7-9 to TRBJ1-2; tentatively, D is TRBD1 (6 bases). The specimen was peripheral blood mononuclear cells, collected before stem cell transplant. In nucleotides, the CDR3 is TGTGCCAGCAGCTTAGGTTTGACGGGGGCTGGCTACACCTTC. Residues: CASSLGLTGAGYTF.